A single sample gave rise to the 8 T cell receptor beta chains below, sequenced in a study of T-cell reconstitution after alpha-beta-depleted transplantation in children. Preparation of the TCRbeta library involved a method that used unique molecular identifiers. TCRdb called the PCR reads again in MiXCR, with one record for every CDR3 protein. The top ten clones hold roughly 0.84% of a sample with around 670,000 distinct CDR3 sequences, around 13% of them seen once. The starting material was PBMCs, obtained before TCRalphabeta/CD19-depleted stem cell transplant. The receptors here all came from a girl aged 2 to 10 with congenital amegakaryocytic thrombocytopenia, due to receive a stem cell transplant.

This sequence joins TRBV7-9 and TRBJ2-7; D is tentatively TRBD1 or TRBD2 (5 bases each). The germline V gene has CDR1 SEHNR and CDR2 FQNEAQ (reference sequence). The V end lost 4 bases, the J end lost 0 bases, and 10 bases lay between the germline ends. CDR3 size: 14 residues. The CDR3 region has the DNA TGTGCCAGCAGCTGGGACGGGCTCTCCTACGAGCAGTACTTC. Encoded protein: CASSWDGLSYEQYF. Supplemented by reference TRBV7-9 and TRBJ2-7, the full variable domain reads DTGVSQNPRHKITKRGQNVTFRCDPISEHNRLYWYRQTLGQGPEFLTYFQNEAQLEKSRLLSDRFSAERPKGSFSTLEIQRTEQGDSAMYLCASSWDGLSYEQYFGPGTRLTVT.

The rearrangement links TRBV2 to TRBJ2-6; D gene ambiguous. Germline V gene lookup returns CDR1 SNHLY and CDR2 FYNNEI. V lost 6 bases, J lost 5 bases, and 20 bases lay in between. This CDR3 region has 17 residues. The chain's CDR3 is CASREIAPRVWANVLTF. CDR3 sequence (DNA): TGTGCCAGCAGGGAGATAGCCCCTCGGGTCTGGGCCAACGTCCTGACTTTC.

The V gene is TRBV5-1, the J gene TRBJ2-7; unclear D gene. CDR1 is SGHRS, CDR2 YFSETQ, per germline. This CDR3 is built from 16 residues. The germline V and J ends were trimmed by 0 bases and 1 base, with 14 bases remaining between them. The CDR3 nucleotides are TGCGCCAGCAGCTTGGCCACGGCTTTGGGGTCCTACGAGCAGTACTTC. Translated: CASSLATALGSYEQYF.

The table lists this clonotype with many counts. This chain joins TRBV12-3 or TRBV12-4 and TRBJ2-7; no clear D gene. This CDR3 region has 13 residues. V lost 5 bases and J lost 4, with 12 bases in between. Here the CDR3 DNA reads TGTGCCAGCAGTCCATTACAGAGGTACGAGCAGTACTTC. Translating gives CASSPLQRYEQYF.

This clonotype was seen at least ten times. The CDR3 DNA is TGCAGTGCTAGGCGAGACAACCCGGGATACAATGAGCAGTTCTTC. This sequence encodes CSARRDNPGYNEQFF. The V gene is TRBV20-1, the J gene TRBJ2-1, with a tentative D call TRBD2 (5 bases). Trimming took off 3 bases at V and 4 bases at J, with 16 bases between the two ends. Looked up from germline, CDR1 is DFQATT and CDR2 is SNEGSKA (reference sequence). This CDR3 contains 15 residues.

This chain links TRBV5-1 with TRBJ2-5; D is possibly TRBD1 (5 bases). In germline, CDR1 is SGHRS, CDR2 YFSETQ. Trimming removed 4 bases at V and 1 base at J, with 11 bases between. The CDR3 loop spans 14 amino acids. The CDR3 coding sequence is TGCGCCAGCAGCAACAGGACGGTCCAAGAGACCCAGTACTTC. It codes for CASSNRTVQETQYF.

The chain employs TRBV2 and TRBJ1-4; 9 bases map to TRBD1. V lost 8 bases and J lost 6; bases outside the gene matches: 7. The CDR3 consists of 14 residues. Germline V CDR1 and CDR2: SNHLY, FYNNEI. This chain's CDR3 is CASPTGQGDEKLFF. DNA for the CDR3: TGTGCCAGCCCTACGGGACAGGGTGATGAAAAACTGTTTTTT.

This clonotype occurred a few times. The V call is TRBV7-9, the J call TRBJ2-5, with a possible D match to TRBD2 (5 bases). The CDR3 is 15 residues long. V lost 3 bases and J lost 2, with 13 bases in between. CDR1 is SEHNR and CDR2 is FQNEAQ in the germline V gene (reference sequence). CDR3 in amino acids: CASSFGQAGQETQYF. CDR3 DNA sequence: TGTGCCAGCAGCTTTGGTCAGGCGGGTCAAGAGACCCAGTACTTC. Complete variable domain (other parts from reference TRBV7-9 and TRBJ2-5): DTGVSQNPRHKITKRGQNVTFRCDPISEHNRLYWYRQTLGQGPEFLTYFQNEAQLEKSRLLSDRFSAERPKGSFSTLEIQRTEQGDSAMYLCASSFGQAGQETQYFGPGTRLLVL.